The 19 T cell receptor beta chains presented below share a single source sample, sequenced in a study of control samples from healthy donors and cancer patients. Data came from immunoSEQ multiplex PCR; TCRdb stores just in-frame clones and leaves some out. The table lists approximately 100,000 clones, less than 95% of them singletons. What was sequenced was blood. The receptors were gathered from a woman aged 18 to 35 in good health.

This clone was observed a single time. V and J are TRBV27 and TRBJ1-2; tentative D call: TRBD1 (6 bases). The length of the CDR3 is 16 residues. V lost 4 bases and J lost 4, with 19 bases in between. Germline V gives CDR1 MNHEY, CDR2 SMNVEV (reference sequence). Here the CDR3 reads CASSWKIQGSPYGYTF. The CDR3 DNA reads TGTGCCAGCAGTTGGAAAATTCAGGGGTCCCCCTATGGCTACACCTTC.

J is TRBJ1-1 and V is TRBV30; the D is unclear. The germline V gene has CDR1 GTSNPN and CDR2 SVGIG (reference sequence). The V and J ends lost 4 bases and 1 base respectively, with 16 bases between them. The CDR3 sequence is 15 residues long. The CDR3 protein is CAWTLRERRNTEAFF. The CDR3 DNA reads as TGTGCCTGGACCCTGCGGGAGCGACGGAACACTGAAGCTTTCTTT. The full variable domain, with the rest looked up from reference TRBV30 and TRBJ1-1, is SQTIHQWPATLVQPVGSPLSLECTVEGTSNPNLYWYRQAAGRGLQLLFYSVGIGQISSEVPQNLSASRPQDRQFILSSKKLLLSDSGFYLCAWTLRERRNTEAFFGQGTRLTVV.

The chain couples TRBV7-9 to TRBJ2-3; 7 nucleotides agree with TRBD2. The germline gives CDR1 SEHNR, CDR2 FQNEAQ (reference sequence). The V and J ends lost 4 bases and 4 bases, in that order; junction bases with no gene match: 5. CDR3 length: 14 residues. CDR3 loop: CASSYTGGSDTQYF. In DNA form, the CDR3 reads TGTGCCAGCAGCTATACGGGGGGTTCAGATACGCAGTATTTT.

This chain uses TRBV24-1 with TRBJ2-3; 7 nucleotides agree with TRBD1. J was trimmed by 11 bases and V by 1 base; bases with no gene match: 8. The CDR3 length is 14 residues. The germline gives CDR1 KGHDR, CDR2 SFDVKD. CDR3 in amino acids: CATSDFTGAGGQYF. CDR3 in DNA: TGTGCCACCAGTGATTTCACCGGGGCAGGGGGGCAGTATTTT.

The rearrangement uses TRBV5-1 and TRBJ2-2; no clear D. CDR1 is SGHRS, CDR2 YFSETQ, per germline. The CDR3 is 17 residues long. Trimming took 0 bases from V and 6 from J, leaving 18 bases between them. The CDR3: CASSLGPVEDPPGELFF. Written as DNA, the CDR3 is TGCGCCAGCAGCTTGGGCCCCGTTGAGGATCCCCCCGGGGAGCTGTTTTTT.

CDR3 in amino acids: CASSLYGTGYYEQYF. CDR3 nucleotides: TGTGCCAGCAGCTTATACGGGACTGGGTACTACGAGCAGTACTTC. This chain links TRBV7-2 with TRBJ2-7; possible D gene TRBD2, 6 bases. From germline, CDR1 is SGHTA and CDR2 FQGNSA. V lost 2 bases, J lost 3 bases, and 14 bases lay in between. The CDR3 is 15 amino acids.

This clone was observed a handful of times. This sequence joins TRBV5-6 and TRBJ1-3; 7 bases line up with TRBD1. This CDR3 spans 16 amino acids. J gave up 0 bases and V 2 bases, and 5 bases lay outside the gene matches. Germline V gives CDR1 SGHDT, CDR2 YYEEEE. The CDR3 DNA is TGTGCCAGCAGCTTAACAGGGGCGAGCTCTGGAAACACCATATATTTT. It yields the protein CASSLTGASSGNTIYF.

This chain connects TRBV5-6 to TRBJ2-7, with D hard to call. Trimming took off 1 base at V and 0 bases at J, with 5 bases between the two ends. This CDR3 spans 13 amino acids. Germline lookup yields CDR1 SGHDT and CDR2 YYEEEE. The CDR3 here is CASSLSSSYEQYF. Here the CDR3 DNA reads TGTGCCAGCAGCTTGTCAAGCTCCTACGAGCAGTACTTC.

This chain connects TRBV7-3 to TRBJ2-3; perhaps TRBD2 as D (7 bases). The CDR3 has 14 residues. The ends were cut back, 2 bases at V and 2 bases at J, with 8 bases in the middle. The V gene's germline CDR1 is SGHTA and CDR2 FQGTGA. The CDR3 loop is CASSLAGATDTQYF. CDR3 bases: TGTGCCAGCAGCTTAGCGGGGGCCACAGATACGCAGTATTTT.

V gene TRBV13 combines with J gene TRBJ2-5; 7 nucleotides match TRBD1. This CDR3 comprises 14 residues. Germline CDR1 reads PRHDT; CDR2 reads FYEKMQ (reference sequence). The ends lost 4 bases at V and 1 base at J; junction bases unmatched: 3. The CDR3 protein is CASSSWDSQETQYF. The CDR3 DNA sequence: TGTGCCAGCAGCTCTTGGGACAGCCAAGAGACCCAGTACTTC.

The CDR3 bases are TGTGCCAGCAGCCAACGAACCGTCGCCACAGATACGCAGTATTTT. This codes for CASSQRTVATDTQYF. The chain carries TRBV3-1 (or the pseudogene TRBV3-2) and TRBJ2-3, with unresolved D. The germline gives CDR1 LGHDT, CDR2 YNNKEL (reference sequence). The CDR3 has 15 amino acids. Trimming cost V 2 bases and J 2 bases, with 11 bases left between them.

The rearrangement joins TRBV4-1 to TRBJ2-7; maybe TRBD1 (6 bases). Germline lookup yields CDR1 MGHRA and CDR2 YSYEKL. V was cut by 4 bases and J by 4 bases, with 14 bases left in between. This CDR3 comprises 14 residues. The CDR3 bases are TGCGCCAGCAGCCGCCGGGGACAAGAATACGAGCAGTACTTC. Amino acid sequence: CASSRRGQEYEQYF.

This chain connects TRBV20-1 to TRBJ1-2; D call uncertain. CDR1 and CDR2 (germline): DFQATT, SNEGSKA (reference sequence). CDR3 length: 10 residues. V was trimmed by 5 bases and J by 4 bases, leaving 5 bases between them. For the CDR3, the DNA is TGCAGTGCTTTGTCCTATGGCTACACCTTC. Protein sequence: CSALSYGYTF.

This clone was seen a single time. This chain joins TRBV11-3 and TRBJ2-1, with unresolved D. Trimming took 4 bases from V and 6 from J, leaving 13 bases between them. This CDR3 comprises 14 residues. The germline V gene encodes CDR1 SGHNT and CDR2 YENEEA. The DNA of the CDR3 is TGTGCCAGCAGCTCGCCCGGCTCCCCCAATGAGCAGTTCTTC. Protein sequence: CASSSPGSPNEQFF.

The V gene is TRBV5-4, the J gene TRBJ1-6; D is uncertain. Trimming pared 0 bases from V and 0 bases from J, leaving 10 bases between. From germline, CDR1 is SGHNT and CDR2 YYREEE (reference sequence). CDR3 length: 17 residues. CDR3 nucleotides: TGTGCCAGCAGCTTGGCCTTCGGGGACTCCTATAATTCACCCCTCCACTTT. It translates to CASSLAFGDSYNSPLHF. The full variable domain, completed using reference TRBV5-4 and TRBJ1-6, is ETGVTQSPTHLIKTRGQQVTLRCSSQSGHNTVSWYQQALGQGPQFIFQYYREEENGRGNFPPRFSGLQFPNYSSELNVNALELDDSALYLCASSLAFGDSYNSPLHFGNGTRLTVT.

V gene TRBV5-1 combines with J gene TRBJ1-5; D is unresolved. The CDR3 loop spans 15 amino acids. Germline lookup yields CDR1 SGHRS and CDR2 YFSETQ. V was cut by 0 bases and J by 3 bases, with 10 bases left in between. This chain's CDR3 is CASSLGWGANQPQHF. In nucleotides, the CDR3 is TGCGCCAGCAGCTTGGGCTGGGGTGCCAATCAGCCCCAGCATTTT.

V and J are TRBV11-2 and TRBJ1-1, with TRBD1 identical over 9 bases. CDR1 is SGHAT, CDR2 FQNNGV, per germline. This CDR3 region has 15 residues. Trimming took 4 bases from V and 3 from J; bases not matched to a gene: 6. The CDR3 DNA sequence: TGTGCCAGCAGCTCTGGTGACAGGGGGTACACTGAAGCTTTCTTT. This sequence encodes CASSSGDRGYTEAFF. Supplemented by reference TRBV11-2 and TRBJ1-1, the full variable domain reads EAGVAQSPRYKIIEKRQSVAFWCNPISGHATLYWYQQILGQGPKLLIQFQNNGVVDDSQLPKDRFSAERLKGVDSTLKIQPAKLEDSAVYLCASSSGDRGYTEAFFGQGTRLTVV.

The V and J genes are TRBV21-1 and TRBJ2-1; TRBD2 is the table's D call and was not checked against the DNA. TRBV21-1 is marked as a pseudogene. The CDR3 contains 16 residues. CDR3 nucleotide sequence: TGTGCCAGCAGCAAAGAGCCACTAGCGGGGTACAATGAGCAGTTCTTC. Translating it yields CASSKEPLAGYNEQFF.

The CDR3 loop reads CATSRDGTGTNSPLHF. In DNA form, the CDR3 reads TGTGCCACCAGCAGAGACGGGACAGGGACTAATTCACCCCTCCACTTT. The rearrangement uses TRBV15 and TRBJ1-6, with TRBD1 matching over 9 bases. The CDR3 is 16 residues long. The J segment lost 6 bases and the V segment lost 0 bases, leaving 3 bases of the junction unmatched. Germline CDR1 LNHNV, CDR2 YYDKDF (reference sequence).